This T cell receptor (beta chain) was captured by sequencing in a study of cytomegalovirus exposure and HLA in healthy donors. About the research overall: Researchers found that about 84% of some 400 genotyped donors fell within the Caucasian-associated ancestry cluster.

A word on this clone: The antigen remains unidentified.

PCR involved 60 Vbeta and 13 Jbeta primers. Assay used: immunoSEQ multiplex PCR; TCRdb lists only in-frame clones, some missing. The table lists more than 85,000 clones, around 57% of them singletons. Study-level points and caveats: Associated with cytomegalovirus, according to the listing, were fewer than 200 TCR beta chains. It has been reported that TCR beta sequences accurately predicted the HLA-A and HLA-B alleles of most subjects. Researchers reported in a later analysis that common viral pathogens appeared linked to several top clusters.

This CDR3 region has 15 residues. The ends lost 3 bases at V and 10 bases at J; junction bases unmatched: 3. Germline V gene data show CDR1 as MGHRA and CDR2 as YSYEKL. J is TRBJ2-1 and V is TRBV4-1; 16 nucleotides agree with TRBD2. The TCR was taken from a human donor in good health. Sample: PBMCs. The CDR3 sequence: CASSQPGLAGGEQFF. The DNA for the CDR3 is TGCGCCAGCAGCCAGCCGGGACTAGCGGGAGGGGAGCAGTTCTTC.